The 12 T cell receptor beta chains below come from one sample, sequenced in a study of shared clonotypes between healthy human individuals. The protocol was immunoSEQ multiplex PCR, while the TCRdb copy is restricted to in-frame clones and leaves out a portion. The sample yields around 1.4 million clones, around 98.5% seen once. Sequencing was carried out using naive CD4+ T cells sorted from blood. The sample's subset: CD45RA+ positively selected. The receptors were sampled from a young man in good health.

The gene calls are TRBV2 and TRBJ1-1, with 8 bases that match TRBD1. CDR1 SNHLY and CDR2 FYNNEI come from the germline V gene. J lost 3 bases, V lost 8 bases, and 11 bases had no gene match. The CDR3 is made up of 15 amino acids. Written as DNA, the CDR3 is TGTGCCAGCGACAGCCAGGGGGCGGAATACACTGAAGCTTTCTTT. This translates into CASDSQGAEYTEAFF.

The CDR3 here is CASSQVSGLGGANVLTF. CDR3 DNA sequence: TGCGCCAGCAGCCAAGTTTCGGGTCTTGGTGGGGCCAACGTCCTGACTTTC. The rearrangement joins TRBV4-3 to TRBJ2-6; D not resolved. CDR1 and CDR2 from the germline V gene are LGHNA and YSLEER. This CDR3 is built from 17 residues. Deletions cut 1 base from V and 3 bases from J, with 13 bases between.

The genes are TRBV2 and TRBJ1-5; D might be TRBD1 (6 bases). V was clipped by 6 bases and J by 7 bases, with 13 bases between them. In germline, CDR1 is SNHLY, CDR2 FYNNEI. The CDR3 spans 13 residues. The CDR3 loop is CASRGARRQPQHF. DNA for the CDR3: TGTGCCAGCAGGGGGGCGAGGCGGCAGCCCCAGCATTTT.

Concerning this clone itself: Other nucleotide sequences from this sample produce the same CDR3. This chain links TRBV28 with TRBJ2-7, with a weak D call TRBD1 (5 bases). The ends were cut back, 3 bases at V and 6 bases at J, with 6 bases in the middle. The CDR3 runs to 11 residues. Per germline, CDR1 MDHEN and CDR2 SYDVKM. This CDR3 is CASSLGREQYF. The CDR3 bases are TGTGCCAGCAGTTTGGGGCGCGAGCAGTACTTC.

CDR3 residues: CASSFRGSTDTQYF. CDR3 nucleotide sequence: TGTGCCAGCAGCTTCAGGGGGAGCACAGATACGCAGTATTTT. V and J are TRBV6-6 and TRBJ2-3; the match to TRBD1 covers 7 bases. CDR3 length: 14 amino acids. With 6 bases clipped from V and 0 bases from J, the junction kept 3 bases outside the gene matches. CDR1 MNHNY and CDR2 SVGAGI come from the germline V gene (reference sequence).

This clone was picked up one time. This chain links TRBV10-3 with TRBJ2-1; 8 nucleotides match TRBD2. Trimming cost V 1 base and J 8 bases; bases outside gene matches: 19. This CDR3 comprises 19 residues. The V gene's germline CDR1 is ENHRY and CDR2 SYGVKD. The CDR3 here is CAISEWGKAGAPWGDEQFF. CDR3 DNA sequence: TGTGCCATCAGTGAGTGGGGGAAAGCGGGAGCCCCCTGGGGAGATGAGCAGTTCTTC.

The rearrangement uses TRBV2 and TRBJ1-2; D is ambiguous. Trimming took off 8 bases at V and 4 bases at J, with 11 bases between the two ends. Germline lookup yields CDR1 SNHLY and CDR2 FYNNEI. The CDR3 is 12 residues long. The CDR3 here is CASGLMGYGYTF. The CDR3 DNA reads TGTGCCAGCGGGCTTATGGGCTATGGCTACACCTTC.

This chain joins TRBV11-2 and TRBJ1-2, with D possibly matching TRBD1 (5 bases). Germline CDR1 and CDR2: SGHAT and FQNNGV. CDR3 length: 14 amino acids. The ends were cut back, 4 bases at V and 2 bases at J, with 11 bases in the middle. The CDR3 DNA sequence: TGTGCCAGCAGCTCGGCCGGGGGGAACTATGGCTACACCTTC. Protein sequence: CASSSAGGNYGYTF.

This chain joins TRBV11-3 and TRBJ2-7; 11 bases agree with TRBD1. Germline-derived CDR1 and CDR2 are SGHNT and YENEEA. The J segment lost 4 bases and the V segment lost 5 bases, leaving 7 bases of the junction unmatched. The CDR3 is 15 amino acids. The CDR3 nucleotides are TGTGCCAGCAGCCATACCGGGACAGGGGGTTACGAGCAGTACTTC. It codes for CASSHTGTGGYEQYF.

The chain combines TRBV18 with TRBJ1-2; 8 bases line up with TRBD1. This CDR3 has 16 residues. Germline V gene lookup returns CDR1 KGHSH and CDR2 LQKENI. The trim removed 4 bases at V and 0 bases at J, leaving 7 bases unmatched. The CDR3 DNA sequence: TGTGCCAGCTCACTCCCCGGGACAGGAGCTAACTATGGCTACACCTTC. Protein sequence: CASSLPGTGANYGYTF.

This chain uses TRBV7-3 with TRBJ2-2; the D gene could be TRBD1 or TRBD2 (5 bases each). Germline V gene lookup returns CDR1 SGHTA and CDR2 FQGTGA. Deletions cut 4 bases from V and 10 bases from J, with 19 bases between. The CDR3 extends over 15 amino acids. CDR3 DNA sequence: TGTGCCAGCAGCTCCGGGACCCCGGTGGCCTCGGAGCTGTTTTTT. It codes for CASSSGTPVASELFF.

V gene TRBV7-3 combines with J gene TRBJ2-1; TRBD2 aligns across 7 bases. Germline V lookup: CDR1 SGHTA, CDR2 FQGTGA. This CDR3 is 15 amino acids long. With 1 base clipped from V and 4 bases from J, the junction kept 4 bases outside the gene matches. CDR3 residues: CASSLRLAEYNEQFF. For the CDR3, the DNA is TGTGCCAGCAGCTTAAGGCTAGCGGAATACAATGAGCAGTTCTTC.